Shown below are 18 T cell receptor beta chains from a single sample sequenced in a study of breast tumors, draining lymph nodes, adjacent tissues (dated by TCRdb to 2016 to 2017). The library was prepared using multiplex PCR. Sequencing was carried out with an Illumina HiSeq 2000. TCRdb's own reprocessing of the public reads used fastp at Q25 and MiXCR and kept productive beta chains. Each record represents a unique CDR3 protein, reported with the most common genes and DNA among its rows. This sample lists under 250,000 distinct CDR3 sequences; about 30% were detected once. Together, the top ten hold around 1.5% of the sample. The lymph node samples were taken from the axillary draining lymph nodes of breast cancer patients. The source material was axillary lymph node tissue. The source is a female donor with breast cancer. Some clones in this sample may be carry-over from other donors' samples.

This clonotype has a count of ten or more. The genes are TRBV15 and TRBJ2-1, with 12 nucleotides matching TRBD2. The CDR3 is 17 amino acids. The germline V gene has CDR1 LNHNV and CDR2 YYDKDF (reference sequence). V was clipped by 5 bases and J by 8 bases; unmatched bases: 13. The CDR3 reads CATSGSLGLAGSHEQFF. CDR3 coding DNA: TGTGCCACCAGCGGATCCCTGGGACTAGCGGGTAGCCATGAGCAGTTCTTC.

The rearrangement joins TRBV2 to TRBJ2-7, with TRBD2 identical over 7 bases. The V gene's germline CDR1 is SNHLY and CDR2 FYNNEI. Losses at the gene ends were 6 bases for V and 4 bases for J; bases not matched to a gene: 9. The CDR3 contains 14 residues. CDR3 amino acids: CASRSAGLGYEQYF. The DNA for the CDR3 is TGTGCCAGCAGGTCAGCGGGATTGGGTTACGAGCAGTACTTC.

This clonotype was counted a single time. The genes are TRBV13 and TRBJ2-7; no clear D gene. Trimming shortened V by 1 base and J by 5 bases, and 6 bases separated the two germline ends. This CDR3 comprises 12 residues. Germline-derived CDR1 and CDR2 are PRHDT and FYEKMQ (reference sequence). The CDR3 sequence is CASSLVNNEQYF. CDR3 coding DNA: TGTGCCAGCAGCTTAGTTAATAACGAGCAGTACTTC.

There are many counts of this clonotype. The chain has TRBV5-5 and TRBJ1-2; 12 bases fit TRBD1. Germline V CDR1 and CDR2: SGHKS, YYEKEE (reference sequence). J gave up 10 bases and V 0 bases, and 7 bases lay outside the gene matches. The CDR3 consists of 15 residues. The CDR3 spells CASSLGGTGGADYTF. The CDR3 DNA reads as TGTGCCAGCAGCTTGGGTGGGACAGGGGGCGCTGACTACACCTTC. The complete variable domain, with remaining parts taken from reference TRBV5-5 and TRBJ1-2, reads DAGVTQSPTHLIKTRGQQVTLRCSPISGHKSVSWYQQVLGQGPQFIFQYYEKEERGRGNFPDRFSARQFPNYSSELNVNALLLGDSALYLCASSLGGTGGADYTFGSGTRLTVV.

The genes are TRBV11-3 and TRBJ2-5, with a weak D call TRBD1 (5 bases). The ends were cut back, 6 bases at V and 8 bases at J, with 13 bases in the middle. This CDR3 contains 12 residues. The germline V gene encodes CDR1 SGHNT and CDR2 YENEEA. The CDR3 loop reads CASRPGGATQYF. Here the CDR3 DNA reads TGTGCCAGCAGGCCCGGTGGGGCCACCCAGTACTTC. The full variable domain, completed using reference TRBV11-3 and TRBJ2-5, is EAGVVQSPRYKIIEKKQPVAFWCNPISGHNTLYWYLQNLGQGPELLIRYENEEAVDDSQLPKDRFSAERLKGVDSTLKIQPAELGDSAVYLCASRPGGATQYFGPGTRLLVL.

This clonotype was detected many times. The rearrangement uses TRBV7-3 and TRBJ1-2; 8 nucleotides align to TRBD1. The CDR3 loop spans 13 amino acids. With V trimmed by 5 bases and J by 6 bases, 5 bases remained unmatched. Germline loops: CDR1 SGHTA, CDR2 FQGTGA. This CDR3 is CASSPDRGDGYTF. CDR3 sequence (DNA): TGTGCCAGCAGCCCAGACAGGGGAGATGGCTACACCTTC.

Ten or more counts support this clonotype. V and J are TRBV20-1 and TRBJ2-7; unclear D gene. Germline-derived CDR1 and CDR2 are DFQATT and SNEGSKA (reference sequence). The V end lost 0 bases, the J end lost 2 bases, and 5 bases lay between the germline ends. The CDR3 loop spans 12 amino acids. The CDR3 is CSARDYPYEQYF. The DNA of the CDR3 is TGCAGTGCTAGAGATTACCCCTACGAGCAGTACTTC.

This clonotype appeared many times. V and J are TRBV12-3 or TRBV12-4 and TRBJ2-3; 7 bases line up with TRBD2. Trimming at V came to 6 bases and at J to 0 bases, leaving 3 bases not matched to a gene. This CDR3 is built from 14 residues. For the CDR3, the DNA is TGTGCCAGCAGAAGCGGGATAAGCACAGATACGCAGTATTTT. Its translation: CASRSGISTDTQYF.

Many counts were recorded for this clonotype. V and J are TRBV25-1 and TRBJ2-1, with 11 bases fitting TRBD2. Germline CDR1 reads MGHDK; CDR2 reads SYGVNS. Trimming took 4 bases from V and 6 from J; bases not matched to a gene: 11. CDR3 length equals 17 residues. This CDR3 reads CASSATGLAGSINEQFF. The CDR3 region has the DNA TGTGCCAGCAGTGCAACCGGACTAGCGGGCTCTATCAATGAGCAGTTCTTC.

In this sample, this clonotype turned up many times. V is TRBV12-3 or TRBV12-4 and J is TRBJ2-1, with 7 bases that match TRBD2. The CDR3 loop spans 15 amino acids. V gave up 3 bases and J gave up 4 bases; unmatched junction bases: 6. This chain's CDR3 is CASSLASGNYNEQFF. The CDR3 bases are TGTGCCAGCAGTTTGGCTAGCGGCAATTACAATGAGCAGTTCTTC.

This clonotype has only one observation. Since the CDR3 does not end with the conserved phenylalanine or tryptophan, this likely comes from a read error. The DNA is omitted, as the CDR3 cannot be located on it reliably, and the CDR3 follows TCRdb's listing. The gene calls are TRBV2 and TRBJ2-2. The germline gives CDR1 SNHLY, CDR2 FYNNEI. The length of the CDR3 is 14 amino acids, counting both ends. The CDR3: CASSDNRNTGELSY.

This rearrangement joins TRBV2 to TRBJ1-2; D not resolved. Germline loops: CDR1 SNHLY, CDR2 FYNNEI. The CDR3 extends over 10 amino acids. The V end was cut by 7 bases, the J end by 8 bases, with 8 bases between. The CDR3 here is CASTAEGYTF. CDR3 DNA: TGTGCCAGCACGGCGGAGGGCTACACCTTC.

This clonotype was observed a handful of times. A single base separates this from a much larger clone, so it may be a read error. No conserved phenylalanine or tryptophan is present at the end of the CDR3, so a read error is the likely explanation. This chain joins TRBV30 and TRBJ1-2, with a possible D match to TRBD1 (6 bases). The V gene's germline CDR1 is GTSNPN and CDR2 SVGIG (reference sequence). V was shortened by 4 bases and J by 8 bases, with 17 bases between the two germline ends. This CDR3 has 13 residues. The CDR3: CAWIRGGLRGYTS. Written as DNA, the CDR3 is TGTGCCTGGATTCGGGGGGGCCTGCGGGGCTACACCTCC.

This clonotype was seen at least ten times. The CDR3 loop reads CASSVLAGLGANVLTF. CDR3 bases: TGTGCCAGCAGCGTGTTAGCGGGACTGGGGGCCAACGTCCTGACTTTC. The chain is built from TRBV9 and TRBJ2-6; 8 nucleotides align to TRBD2. The ends lost 2 bases at V and 4 bases at J; junction bases unmatched: 5. Germline loops: CDR1 SGDLS, CDR2 YYNGEE. The CDR3 has 16 amino acids.

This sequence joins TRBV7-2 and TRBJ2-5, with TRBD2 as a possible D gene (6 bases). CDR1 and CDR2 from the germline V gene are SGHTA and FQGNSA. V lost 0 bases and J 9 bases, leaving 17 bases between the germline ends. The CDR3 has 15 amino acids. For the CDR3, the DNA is TGTGCCAGCAGCTTAGCGGGGGGATTCAATCAGCCCCAGTACTTC. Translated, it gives CASSLAGGFNQPQYF.

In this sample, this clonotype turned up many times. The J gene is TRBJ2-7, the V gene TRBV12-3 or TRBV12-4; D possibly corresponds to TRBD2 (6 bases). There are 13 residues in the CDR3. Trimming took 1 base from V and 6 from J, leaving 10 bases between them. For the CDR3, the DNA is TGTGCCAGCAGTTTAGGGACTACCGTCGAGCAGTACTTC. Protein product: CASSLGTTVEQYF.

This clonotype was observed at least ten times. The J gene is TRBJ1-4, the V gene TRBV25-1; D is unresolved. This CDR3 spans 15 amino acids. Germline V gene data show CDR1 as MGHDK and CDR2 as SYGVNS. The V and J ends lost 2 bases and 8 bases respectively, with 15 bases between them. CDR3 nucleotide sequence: TGTGCCAGCAGTGAAGGACCGCCACACTCAGAAAAACTGTTTTTT. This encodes CASSEGPPHSEKLFF.

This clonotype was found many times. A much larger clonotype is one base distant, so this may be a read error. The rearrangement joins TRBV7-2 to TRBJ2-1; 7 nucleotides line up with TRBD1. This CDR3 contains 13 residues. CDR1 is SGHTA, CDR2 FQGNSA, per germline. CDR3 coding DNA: TGTGCCAGCAGCGCCGGGACAGCATCTCCCCTGGCCTTC. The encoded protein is CASSAGTASPLAF.